These 5 T cell receptor beta chains came from one sample sequenced in a study of PD-1 blockade in classical Hodgkin lymphoma. The time point was: cycle 4 day 1 (C4D1), after 6 weeks of nivolumab. Patients all relapsed after autologous stem cell transplantation, and there was variation in brentuximab vedotin exposure. Assay: immunoSEQ multiplex PCR; the TCRdb copy retains only in-frame clones and omits some. The repertoire has over 70,000 clones, about nine tenths of them found once; the top ten carry about 2.9%. Source: peripheral blood mononuclear cells (PBMCs), taken before the fourth cycle of nivolumab. These TCRs come from a human donor with classical Hodgkin lymphoma.

V gene TRBV2 combines with J gene TRBJ1-5; 7 positions match TRBD1. CDR3 size: 18 residues. The V segment lost 1 base and the J segment 0 bases; nucleotides outside the gene matches: 9. The germline V gene has CDR1 SNHLY and CDR2 FYNNEI. CDR3 bases: TGTGCCAGCAGTGAAGGAAGGGGGCGCATCTATAGCAATCAGCCCCAGCATTTT. Translating gives CASSEGRGRIYSNQPQHF.

The CDR3 DNA is TGTGCCAGCAGTTCACTCGGGACTACCAATGAGCAGTTCTTC. It yields the protein CASSSLGTTNEQFF. This rearrangement joins TRBV27 to TRBJ2-1; 7 bases align to TRBD2. Germline V gene sequence: CDR1 MNHEY, CDR2 SMNVEV (reference sequence). The CDR3 totals 14 residues. Trimming removed 4 bases from V and 6 bases from J; junction bases left unmatched: 6.

This chain joins TRBV7-2 and TRBJ2-5, with D perhaps TRBD2 (5 bases). CDR3 length equals 13 residues. The germline V and J ends were trimmed by 0 bases and 10 bases, with 12 bases remaining between them. Germline V gives CDR1 SGHTA, CDR2 FQGNSA. This chain's CDR3 is CASSLATTGSQYF. The CDR3 coding sequence is TGTGCCAGCAGCTTAGCAACTACGGGGAGCCAGTACTTC.

The J gene is TRBJ1-2, the V gene TRBV6-5; D not certain. This CDR3 spans 13 amino acids. Trimming shortened V by 6 bases and J by 4 bases, and 12 bases separated the two germline ends. Germline CDR1 reads MNHEY; CDR2 reads SVGAGI. CDR3 sequence (DNA): TGTGCCAGCAGGCCCGGGCAGACCTATGGCTACACCTTC. Its protein is CASRPGQTYGYTF.

The rearrangement uses TRBV5-6 and TRBJ1-2, with D perhaps matching TRBD1 (6 bases). Germline assignment: CDR1 SGHDT and CDR2 YYEEEE. The CDR3 extends over 14 amino acids. Trimming pared 1 base from V and 3 bases from J, leaving 10 bases between. The CDR3 loop reads CASSLTGIDYGYTF. The CDR3 DNA follows: TGTGCCAGCAGCTTGACAGGGATAGACTATGGCTACACCTTC.